This T cell receptor beta chain was sequenced in a study of identical twins. Study-wide findings and caveats: Weaker excess twin sharing was observed in beta out-of-frame sequences. Zero-insertion findings could be partly confounded by invariant cells (MAIT and iNKT cells).

TCRdb reanalysed the 5' RACE reads using MiXCR and keeps one entry per CDR3 protein. The profile covers 470,000 or so distinct CDR3 sequences, with roughly 26% appearing a single time and 2.9% taken by the ten largest. The germline gives CDR1 SGHTA, CDR2 FQGNSA. The ends lost 4 bases at V and 0 bases at J; junction bases unmatched: 3. CDR3 length: 16 amino acids. Points on this clonotype: Its antigen is as yet unknown.

Separately, the same data were catalogued under a study of T cells expressing NK-cell markers. As reported in that work: For four donors, these clonotypes were likewise the leading ones in the CD3+CD56-NKG2C+ fraction.

Sequencing was done on a sample of CD4+ T cells sorted from blood. The TCR was taken from a woman aged 18-29 years in good health. The chain has TRBV7-2 and TRBJ2-6, with TRBD1 identical over 7 bases. The CDR3 DNA follows: TGTGCCAGCAGCTCGGGACAGTTCTCTGGGGCCAACGTCCTGACTTTC. Protein sequence: CASSSGQFSGANVLTF. Drawing the rest from reference TRBV7-2 and TRBJ2-6, the complete variable domain is GAGVSQSPSNKVTEKGKDVELRCDPISGHTALYWYRQSLGQGLEFLIYFQGNSAPDKSGLPSDRFSAERTGGSVSTLTIQRTQQEDSAVYLCASSSGQFSGANVLTFGAGSRLTVL.